Listed below are T cell receptor beta chains from one sample, sequenced in a study of CD8 T cells in ankylosing spondylitis. TCRdb used MiXCR to reprocess the 5' RACE reads, holding one entry per CDR3 protein. The table includes about 240,000 distinct CDR3 sequences, roughly 8.6% detected once. The sample was blood, either unsorted or a sorted T cell fraction (not recorded which). The receptors were sampled from a male donor with ankylosing spondylitis or in good health (not recorded which). CDR3s include the opening cysteine and the closing phenylalanine or tryptophan. D genes are given only for firm matches. The size entry is marked missing in some rows and otherwise reads once, few, many or a size class.

>-|TRBJ1-1|TRBV7-8|-|14
TGTGCCAGCAGTCCACCGGCGGACGCCACTGAAGCTTTCTTT
CASSPPADATEAFF
>-|TRBJ2-1|TRBV5-1|few|15
TGCGCCAGCAGCTTTCTCAGGGGAGGACACGATGAGCAGTTCTTC
CASSFLRGGHDEQFF
>TRBD2|TRBJ2-7|TRBV20-1|many|15
TGCAGTGCTAGAGCCGGGACTAGCGGGGCCTACGAGCAGTACTTC
CSARAGTSGAYEQYF
>TRBD2|TRBJ2-1|TRBV10-2|-|15
TGCGCCAGCAGGATAGCGGGAGGTCCCTTGGATGAGCAGTTCTTC
CASRIAGGPLDEQFF
>-|TRBJ2-2|TRBV20-1|many|15
TGCAGTGCTAGAGACCGACAGGTTAACACCGGGGAGCTGTTTTTT
CSARDRQVNTGELFF
>-|TRBJ2-1|TRBV6-2/TRBV6-3|-|14
TGTGCCAGCAGTTCTCCTCGGGCCTACAATGAGCAGTTCTTC
CASSSPRAYNEQFF
>-|TRBJ2-3|TRBV20-1|many|13
TGCAGTGCCTCAAGCTGGGACACAGATACGCAGTATTTT
CSASSWDTDTQYF
>TRBD1|TRBJ1-1|TRBV5-1|many|14
TGCGCCAGCAGCTCGGGACAGACGAACACTGAAGCTTTCTTT
CASSSGQTNTEAFF
>-|TRBJ2-7|TRBV7-9|many|13
TGTGCCAGCAGCCCCATTTGGGGCGACGAGCAGTACTTC
CASSPIWGDEQYF
>-|TRBJ2-7|TRBV5-6|many|17
TGTGCCAGCACCATCGGACAGCCTCCTAGAAGCTCCTACGAGCAGTACTTC
CASTIGQPPRSSYEQYF
>TRBD1|TRBJ2-7|TRBV29-1|many|14
TGCAGCGTATCGCCGGGGACAGGGGGGTACGAGCAGTACTTC
CSVSPGTGGYEQYF
>-|TRBJ1-2|TRBV20-1|few|15
TGCAGTGCTATCGATATAGGGCAGGGAAACTATGGCTACACCTTC
CSAIDIGQGNYGYTF
>-|TRBJ2-5|TRBV9|-|14
TGTGCCAGCAGCTCCGCGGGGTTCCAAGAGACCCAGTACTTC
CASSSAGFQETQYF
>-|TRBJ2-2|TRBV27|many|17
TGTGCCAGCAGTGGCTCGCAGGTTCTCGCGAACACCGGGGAGCTGTTTTTT
CASSGSQVLANTGELFF
>-|TRBJ2-7|TRBV7-2|many|14
TGTGCCAGCAGCTCGGTGGGGGCCACCTACGAGCAGTACTTC
CASSSVGATYEQYF
>-|TRBJ1-5|TRBV12-3/TRBV12-4|many|16
TGTGCCAGCAGTTTAAGGGCAGAGCTTAGCAATCAGCCCCAGCATTTT
CASSLRAELSNQPQHF
>-|TRBJ1-1|TRBV20-1|many|12
TGCAGTGCTTCTGTCGTCAACACTGAAGCTTTCTTT
CSASVVNTEAFF
>-|TRBJ2-7|TRBV6-1|-|15
TGTGCCAGCAGTGAAATAGGACAGTGGAATACGGAGCAGTACTTC
CASSEIGQWNTEQYF
>-|TRBJ1-2|TRBV9|many|14
TGTGCCAGCAGCGTAGCAAGTCCTAACTATGGCTACACCTTC
CASSVASPNYGYTF
>-|TRBJ2-3|TRBV5-1|many|14
TGCGCCAGCAGCTATGGGGACCCAGCAGATACGCAGTATTTT
CASSYGDPADTQYF
>-|TRBJ2-5|TRBV7-6|many|13
TGTGCCAGCAGTTCGACACCCAGGGAGACCCAGTACTTC
CASSSTPRETQYF
>-|TRBJ2-3|TRBV19|many|15
TGTGCCAGTAGTAGCACAGGGGAGGGAGCAGATACGCAGTATTTT
CASSSTGEGADTQYF
>TRBD2|TRBJ2-5|TRBV11-2|-|17
TGTGCCAGCAGCTTAGAAGATAGCGGGGGGTGGCAAGAGACCCAGTACTTC
CASSLEDSGGWQETQYF
>-|TRBJ2-5|TRBV20-1|few|11
TGCAGTGTCCTCGATGGGGAGACCCAGTACTTC
CSVLDGETQYF
>-|TRBJ2-2|TRBV6-5|many|14
TGTGCCAGCAGTTACCTACAGGGTAACGGGGAGCTGTTTTTT
CASSYLQGNGELFF
>-|TRBJ1-2|TRBV15|many|13
TGTGCCACCAGCAGAGAAAAAAACTATGGCTACACCTTC
CATSREKNYGYTF